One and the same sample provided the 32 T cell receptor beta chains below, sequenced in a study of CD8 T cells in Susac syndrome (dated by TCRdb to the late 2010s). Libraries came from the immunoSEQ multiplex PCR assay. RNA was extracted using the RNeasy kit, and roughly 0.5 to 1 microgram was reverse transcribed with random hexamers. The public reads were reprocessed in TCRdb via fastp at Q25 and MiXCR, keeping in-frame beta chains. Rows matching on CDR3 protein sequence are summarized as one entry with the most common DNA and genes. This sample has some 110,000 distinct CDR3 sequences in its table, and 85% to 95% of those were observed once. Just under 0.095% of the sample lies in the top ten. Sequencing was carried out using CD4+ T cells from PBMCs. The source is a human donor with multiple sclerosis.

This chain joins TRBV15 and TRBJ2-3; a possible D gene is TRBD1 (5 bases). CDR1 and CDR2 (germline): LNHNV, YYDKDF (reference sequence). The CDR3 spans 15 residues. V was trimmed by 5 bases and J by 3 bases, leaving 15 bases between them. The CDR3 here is CATSSRGSTTDTQYF. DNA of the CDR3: TGTGCCACCAGCTCTAGGGGCTCCACGACAGATACGCAGTATTTT. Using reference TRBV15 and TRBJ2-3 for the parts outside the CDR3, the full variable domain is DAMVIQNPRYQVTQFGKPVTLSCSQTLNHNVMYWYQQKSSQAPKLLFHYYDKDFNNEADTPDNFQSRRPNTSFCFLDIRSPGLGDTAMYLCATSSRGSTTDTQYFGPGTRLTVL.

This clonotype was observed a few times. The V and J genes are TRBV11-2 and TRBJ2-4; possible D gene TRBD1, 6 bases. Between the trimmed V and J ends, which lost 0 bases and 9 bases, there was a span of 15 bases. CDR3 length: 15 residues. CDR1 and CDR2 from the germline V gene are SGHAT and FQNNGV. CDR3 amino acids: CASSLDQQGLGIQYF. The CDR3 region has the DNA TGTGCCAGCAGCTTAGACCAACAGGGCCTAGGCATTCAGTACTTC.

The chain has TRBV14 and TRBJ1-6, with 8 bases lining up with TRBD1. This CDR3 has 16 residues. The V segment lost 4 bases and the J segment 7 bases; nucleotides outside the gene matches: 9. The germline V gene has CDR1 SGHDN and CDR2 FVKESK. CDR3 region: CASSRGRDRLNSPLHF. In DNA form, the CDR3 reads TGTGCCAGCAGCCGAGGGCGGGACAGGCTAAATTCACCCCTCCACTTT.

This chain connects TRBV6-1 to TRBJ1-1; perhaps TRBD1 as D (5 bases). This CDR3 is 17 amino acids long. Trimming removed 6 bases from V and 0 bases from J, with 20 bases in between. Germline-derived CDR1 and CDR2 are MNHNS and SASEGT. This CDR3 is CASRRNPDTVMNTEAFF. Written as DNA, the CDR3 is TGTGCCAGCAGGCGAAACCCGGACACCGTAATGAACACTGAAGCTTTCTTT.

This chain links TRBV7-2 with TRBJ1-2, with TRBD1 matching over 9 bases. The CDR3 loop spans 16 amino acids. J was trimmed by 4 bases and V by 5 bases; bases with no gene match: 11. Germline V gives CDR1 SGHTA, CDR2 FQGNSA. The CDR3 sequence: CASSQRTGARSYGYTF. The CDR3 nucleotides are TGTGCCAGCAGCCAGAGGACAGGGGCCCGGAGCTATGGCTACACCTTC. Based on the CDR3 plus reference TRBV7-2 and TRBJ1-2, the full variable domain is GAGVSQSPSNKVTEKGKDVELRCDPISGHTALYWYRQSLGQGLEFLIYFQGNSAPDKSGLPSDRFSAERTGGSVSTLTIQRTQQEDSAVYLCASSQRTGARSYGYTFGSGTRLTVV.

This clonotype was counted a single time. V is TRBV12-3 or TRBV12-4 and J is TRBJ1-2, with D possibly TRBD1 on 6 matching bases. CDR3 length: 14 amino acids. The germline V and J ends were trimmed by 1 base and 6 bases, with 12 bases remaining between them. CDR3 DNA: TGTGCCAGCAGTTTAGTAGGGGGTATGCATGGCTACACCTTC. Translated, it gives CASSLVGGMHGYTF.

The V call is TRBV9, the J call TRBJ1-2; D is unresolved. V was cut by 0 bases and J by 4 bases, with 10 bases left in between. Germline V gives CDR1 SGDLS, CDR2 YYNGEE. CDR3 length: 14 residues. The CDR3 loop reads CASSVDGRFYGYTF. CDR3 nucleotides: TGTGCCAGCAGCGTAGACGGGAGGTTCTATGGCTACACCTTC.

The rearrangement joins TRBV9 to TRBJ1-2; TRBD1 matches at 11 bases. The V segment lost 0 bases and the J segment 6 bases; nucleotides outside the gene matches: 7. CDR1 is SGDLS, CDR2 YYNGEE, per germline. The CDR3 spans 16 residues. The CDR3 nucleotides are TGTGCCAGCAGCGTAGATAGGACAGGGGGCGATCATGGCTACACCTTC. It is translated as CASSVDRTGGDHGYTF.

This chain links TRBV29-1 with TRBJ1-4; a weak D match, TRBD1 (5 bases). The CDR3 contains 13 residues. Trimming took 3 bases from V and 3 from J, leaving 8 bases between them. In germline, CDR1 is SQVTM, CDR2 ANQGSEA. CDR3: CSVEEGSNEKLFF. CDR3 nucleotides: TGCAGCGTTGAGGAGGGGTCTAATGAAAAACTGTTTTTT. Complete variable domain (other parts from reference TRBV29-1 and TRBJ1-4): SAVISQKPSRDICQRGTSLTIQCQVDSQVTMMFWYRQQPGQSLTLIATANQGSEATYESGFVIDKFPISRPNLTFSTLTVSNMSPEDSSIYLCSVEEGSNEKLFFGSGTQLSVL.

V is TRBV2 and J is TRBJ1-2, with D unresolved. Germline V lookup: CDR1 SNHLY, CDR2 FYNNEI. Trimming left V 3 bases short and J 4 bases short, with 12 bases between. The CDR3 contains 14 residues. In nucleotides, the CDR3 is TGTGCCAGCAGTGATTACAGACTCGCCTATGGCTACACCTTC. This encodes CASSDYRLAYGYTF.

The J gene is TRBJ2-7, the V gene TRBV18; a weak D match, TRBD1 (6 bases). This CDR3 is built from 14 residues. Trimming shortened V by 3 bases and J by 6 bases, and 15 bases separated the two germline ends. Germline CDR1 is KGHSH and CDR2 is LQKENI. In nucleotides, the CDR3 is TGTGCCAGCTCACCCTCCGGGACATCTGGCGAGCAGTACTTC. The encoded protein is CASSPSGTSGEQYF.

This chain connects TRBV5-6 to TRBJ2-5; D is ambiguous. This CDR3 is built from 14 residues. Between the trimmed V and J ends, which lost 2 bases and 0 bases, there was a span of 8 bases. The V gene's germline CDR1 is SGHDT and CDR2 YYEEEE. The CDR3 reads CASSLSPHQETQYF. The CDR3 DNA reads TGTGCCAGCAGCTTATCGCCTCACCAAGAGACCCAGTACTTC. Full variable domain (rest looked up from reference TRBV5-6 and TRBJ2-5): DAGVTQSPTHLIKTRGQQVTLRCSPKSGHDTVSWYQQALGQGPQFIFQYYEEEERQRGNFPDRFSGHQFPNYSSELNVNALLLGDSALYLCASSLSPHQETQYFGPGTRLLVL.

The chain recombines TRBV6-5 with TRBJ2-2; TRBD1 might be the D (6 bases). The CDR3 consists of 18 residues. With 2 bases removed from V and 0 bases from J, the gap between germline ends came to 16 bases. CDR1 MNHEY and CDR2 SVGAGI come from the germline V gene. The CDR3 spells CASSYQAWGLSNTGELFF. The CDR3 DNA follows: TGTGCCAGCAGTTACCAAGCCTGGGGGCTCTCGAACACCGGGGAGCTGTTTTTT.

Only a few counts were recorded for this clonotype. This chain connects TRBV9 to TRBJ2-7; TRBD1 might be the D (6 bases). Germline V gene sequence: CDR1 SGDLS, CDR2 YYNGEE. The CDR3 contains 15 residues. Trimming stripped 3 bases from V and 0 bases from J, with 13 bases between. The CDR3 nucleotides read TGTGCCAGCAGCGCGCAGGTGGACAGCTCCTACGAGCAGTACTTC. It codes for CASSAQVDSSYEQYF.

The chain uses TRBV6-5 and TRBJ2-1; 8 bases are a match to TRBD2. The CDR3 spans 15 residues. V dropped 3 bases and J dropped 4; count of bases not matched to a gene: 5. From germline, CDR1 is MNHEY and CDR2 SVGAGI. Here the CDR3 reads CASSYSGALYNEQFF. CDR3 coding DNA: TGTGCCAGCAGTTATAGCGGGGCCCTTTACAATGAGCAGTTCTTC.

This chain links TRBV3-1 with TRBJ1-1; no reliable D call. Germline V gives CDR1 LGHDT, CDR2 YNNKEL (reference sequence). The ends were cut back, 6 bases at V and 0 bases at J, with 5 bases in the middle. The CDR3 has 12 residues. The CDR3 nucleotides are TGTGCCAGCAGGGGAGTGAACACTGAAGCTTTCTTT. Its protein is CASRGVNTEAFF.

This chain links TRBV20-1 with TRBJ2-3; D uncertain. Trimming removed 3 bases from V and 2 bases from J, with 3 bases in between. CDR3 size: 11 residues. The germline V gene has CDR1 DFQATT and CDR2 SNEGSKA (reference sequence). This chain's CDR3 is CSASNTDTQYF. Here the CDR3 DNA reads TGCAGTGCTAGCAACACAGATACGCAGTATTTT.

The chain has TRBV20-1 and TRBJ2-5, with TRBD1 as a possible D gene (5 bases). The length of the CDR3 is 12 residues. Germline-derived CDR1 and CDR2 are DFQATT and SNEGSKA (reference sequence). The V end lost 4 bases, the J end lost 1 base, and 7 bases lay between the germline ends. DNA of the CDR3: TGCAGTGCTATGGACACCCAAGAGACCCAGTACTTC. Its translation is CSAMDTQETQYF.

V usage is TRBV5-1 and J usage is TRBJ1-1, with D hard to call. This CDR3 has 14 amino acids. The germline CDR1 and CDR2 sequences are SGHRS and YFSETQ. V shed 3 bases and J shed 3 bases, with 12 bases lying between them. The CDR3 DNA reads TGCGCCAGCAGCTACCTAGGCGCCGACACTGAAGCTTTCTTT. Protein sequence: CASSYLGADTEAFF. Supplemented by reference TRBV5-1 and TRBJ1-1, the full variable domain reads KAGVTQTPRYLIKTRGQQVTLSCSPISGHRSVSWYQQTPGQGLQFLFEYFSETQRNKGNFPGRFSGRQFSNSRSEMNVSTLELGDSALYLCASSYLGADTEAFFGQGTRLTVV.

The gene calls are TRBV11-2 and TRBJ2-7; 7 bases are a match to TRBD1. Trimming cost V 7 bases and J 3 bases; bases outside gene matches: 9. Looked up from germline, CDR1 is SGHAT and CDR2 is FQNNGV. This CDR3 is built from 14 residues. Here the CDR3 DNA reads TGTGCCAGCAAAACGGGACAGCAATTCTACGAGCAGTACTTC. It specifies CASKTGQQFYEQYF.

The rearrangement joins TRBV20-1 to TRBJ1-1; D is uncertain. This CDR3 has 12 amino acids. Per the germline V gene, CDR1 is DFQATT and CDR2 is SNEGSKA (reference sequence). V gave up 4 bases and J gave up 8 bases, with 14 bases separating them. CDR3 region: CSAISRNVEAFF. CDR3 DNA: TGCAGTGCTATCAGTCGTAATGTCGAAGCTTTCTTT.

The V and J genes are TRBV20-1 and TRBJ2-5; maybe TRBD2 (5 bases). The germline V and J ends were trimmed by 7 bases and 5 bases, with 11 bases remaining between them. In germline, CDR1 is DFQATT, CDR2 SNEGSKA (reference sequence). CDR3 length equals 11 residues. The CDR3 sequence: CSVLERETQYF. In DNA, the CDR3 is TGCAGTGTTCTAGAGCGGGAGACCCAGTACTTC.

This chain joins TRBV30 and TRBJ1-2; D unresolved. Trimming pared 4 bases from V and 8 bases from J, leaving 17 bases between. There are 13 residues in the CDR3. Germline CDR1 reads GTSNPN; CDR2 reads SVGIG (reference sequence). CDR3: CAWILASMGGYTF. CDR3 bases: TGTGCCTGGATTCTGGCCTCCATGGGGGGCTACACCTTC.

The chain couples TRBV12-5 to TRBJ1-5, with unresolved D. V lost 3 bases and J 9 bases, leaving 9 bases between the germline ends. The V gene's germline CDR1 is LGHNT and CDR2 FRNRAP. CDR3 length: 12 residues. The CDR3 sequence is CASGLRDTPQHF. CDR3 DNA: TGTGCTAGTGGTTTAAGGGATACGCCCCAGCATTTT.

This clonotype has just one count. CDR3 protein: CSAPGQGRADTQYF. CDR3 bases: TGCAGTGCCCCCGGGCAGGGACGGGCAGATACGCAGTATTTT. This rearrangement joins TRBV20-1 to TRBJ2-3, with D possibly called TRBD1 or TRBD2 (5 bases each). Per the germline V gene, CDR1 is DFQATT and CDR2 is SNEGSKA (reference sequence). V lost 6 bases and J lost 4, with 17 bases in between. This CDR3 is built from 14 residues.

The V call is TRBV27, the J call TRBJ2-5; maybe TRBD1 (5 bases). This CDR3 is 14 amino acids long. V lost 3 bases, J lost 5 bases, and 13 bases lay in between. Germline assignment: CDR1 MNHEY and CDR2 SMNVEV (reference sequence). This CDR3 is CASSFAGKMETQYF. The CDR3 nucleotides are TGTGCCAGCAGTTTTGCAGGGAAAATGGAGACCCAGTACTTC.

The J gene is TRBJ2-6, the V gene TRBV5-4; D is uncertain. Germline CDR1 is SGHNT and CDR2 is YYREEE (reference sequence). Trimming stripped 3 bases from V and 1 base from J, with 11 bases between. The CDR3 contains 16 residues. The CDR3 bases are TGTGCCAGCAGCTCGATTCCGGAATCTGGGGCCAACGTCCTGACTTTC. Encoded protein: CASSSIPESGANVLTF.

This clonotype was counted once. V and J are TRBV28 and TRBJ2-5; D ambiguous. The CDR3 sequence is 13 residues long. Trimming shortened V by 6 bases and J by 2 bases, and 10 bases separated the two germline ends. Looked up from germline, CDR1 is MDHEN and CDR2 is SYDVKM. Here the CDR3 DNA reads TGTGCCAGCAGGGAAGGGATTCAAGAGACCCAGTACTTC. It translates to CASREGIQETQYF.

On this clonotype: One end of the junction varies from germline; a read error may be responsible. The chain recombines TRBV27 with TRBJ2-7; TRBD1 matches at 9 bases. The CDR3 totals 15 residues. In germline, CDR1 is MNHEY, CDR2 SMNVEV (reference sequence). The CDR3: CASSLLGTGSYKQYF. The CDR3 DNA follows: TGTGCCAGCAGTTTATTGGGGACAGGGAGCTACAAGCAGTACTTC.

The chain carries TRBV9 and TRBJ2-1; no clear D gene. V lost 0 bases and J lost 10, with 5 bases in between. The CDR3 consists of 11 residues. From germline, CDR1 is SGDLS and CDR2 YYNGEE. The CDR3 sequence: CASSVALEQFF. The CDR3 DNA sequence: TGTGCCAGCAGCGTAGCTTTGGAGCAGTTCTTC.

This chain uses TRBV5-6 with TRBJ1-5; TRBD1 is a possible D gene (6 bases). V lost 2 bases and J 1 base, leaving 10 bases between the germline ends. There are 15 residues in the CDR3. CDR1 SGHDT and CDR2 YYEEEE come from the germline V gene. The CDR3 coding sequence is TGTGCCAGCAGCTTCGCCGGGGGCAGCAATCAGCCCCAGCATTTT. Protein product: CASSFAGGSNQPQHF.

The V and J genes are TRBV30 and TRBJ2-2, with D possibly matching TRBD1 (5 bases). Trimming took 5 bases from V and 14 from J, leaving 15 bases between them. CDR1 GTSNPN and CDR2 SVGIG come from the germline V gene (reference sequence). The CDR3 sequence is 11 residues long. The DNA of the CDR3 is TGTGCCTGGGCGCACTCAGGGTTTCTGTTTTTT. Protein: CAWAHSGFLFF. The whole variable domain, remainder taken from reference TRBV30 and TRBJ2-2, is SQTIHQWPATLVQPVGSPLSLECTVEGTSNPNLYWYRQAAGRGLQLLFYSVGIGQISSEVPQNLSASRPQDRQFILSSKKLLLSDSGFYLCAWAHSGFLFFGEGSRLTVL.